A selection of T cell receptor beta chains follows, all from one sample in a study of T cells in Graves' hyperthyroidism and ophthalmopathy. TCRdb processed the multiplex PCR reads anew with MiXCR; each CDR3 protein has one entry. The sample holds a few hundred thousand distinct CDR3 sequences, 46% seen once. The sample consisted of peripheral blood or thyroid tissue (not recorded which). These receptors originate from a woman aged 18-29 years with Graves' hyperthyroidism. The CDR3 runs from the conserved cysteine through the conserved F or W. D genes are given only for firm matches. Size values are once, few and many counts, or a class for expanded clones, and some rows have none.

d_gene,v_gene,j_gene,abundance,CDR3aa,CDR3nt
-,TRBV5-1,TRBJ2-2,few,CASARGNTGELFF,TGCGCCAGCGCACGGGGGAACACCGGGGAGCTGTTTTTT
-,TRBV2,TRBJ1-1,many,CASSEGITEAFF,TGTGCCAGCAGTGAAGGGATCACTGAAGCTTTCTTT
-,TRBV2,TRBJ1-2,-,CARVGIGGYTF,TGTGCCCGGGTTGGGATAGGCGGCTACACCTTC
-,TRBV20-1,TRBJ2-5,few,CSGSNGDQETQYF,TGCAGCGGGTCCAATGGAGACCAAGAGACCCAGTACTTC
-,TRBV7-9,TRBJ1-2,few,CASSLRGFRGYTF,TGTGCCAGCAGCTTAAGGGGTTTTCGTGGCTACACCTTC
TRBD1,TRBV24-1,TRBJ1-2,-,CATPPRTGNINYGYTF,TGTGCCACCCCTCCTAGGACAGGCAACATTAACTATGGCTACACCTTC
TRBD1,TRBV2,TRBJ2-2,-,CASSGGQGAMNTGELFF,TGTGCCAGCAGTGGGGGACAGGGGGCGATGAACACCGGGGAGCTGTTTTTT
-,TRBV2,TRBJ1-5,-,CASSESGYQPQHF,TGTGCCAGCAGTGAATCGGGGTATCAGCCCCAGCATTTT
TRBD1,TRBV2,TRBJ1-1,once,CASRDGTGGDEAFF,TGTGCCAGCAGAGACGGGACAGGGGGGGATGAAGCTTTCTTT
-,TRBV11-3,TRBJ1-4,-,CASTFGLSNEKLFF,TGTGCCAGCACCTTTGGACTGAGTAATGAAAAACTGTTTTTT
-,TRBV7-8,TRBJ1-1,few,CASSHSRGSTEAFF,TGTGCCAGCAGTCACAGCCGGGGAAGCACTGAAGCTTTCTTT
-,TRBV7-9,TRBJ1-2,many,CASLPGANYGYTF,TGTGCCAGCTTACCCGGGGCCAACTATGGCTACACCTTC
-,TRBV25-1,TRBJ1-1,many,CAREGGDTEAFF,TGTGCTAGGGAGGGAGGCGACACTGAAGCTTTCTTT
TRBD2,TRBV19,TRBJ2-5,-,CASRDPGTSGETQYF,TGTGCCAGTAGGGACCCCGGGACTAGCGGTGAGACCCAGTACTTC
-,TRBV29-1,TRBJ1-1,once,CSVVSARTGGAGAFF,TGCAGCGTTGTCTCGGCGAGGACCGGGGGGGCTGGCGCTTTCTTT
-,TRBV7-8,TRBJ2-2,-,CASSLSQETGELFF,TGTGCCAGCAGTTTAAGCCAGGAGACCGGGGAGCTGTTTTTT
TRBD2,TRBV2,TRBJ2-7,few,CASCPSGFYEQYF,TGTGCCAGCTGCCCTAGCGGGTTCTACGAGCAGTACTTC
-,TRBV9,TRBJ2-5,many,CASSQAGQETQYF,TGTGCCAGCAGCCAAGCCGGGCAAGAGACCCAGTACTTC
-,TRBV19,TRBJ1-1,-,CASRFRGSSTEAFF,TGTGCCAGTAGATTTAGGGGGAGCTCCACTGAAGCTTTCTTT
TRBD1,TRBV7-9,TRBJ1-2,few,CASSLAYTGAGYTF,TGTGCCAGCAGCTTAGCGTACACAGGGGCCGGCTACACCTTC
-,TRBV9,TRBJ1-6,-,CASSPRWPVGSPLHF,TGTGCCAGCAGCCCTAGGTGGCCGGTCGGTTCACCCCTCCACTTT
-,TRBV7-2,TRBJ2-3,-,CASSDRRAGPTDTQYF,TGTGCCAGCAGCGATCGGAGGGCCGGCCCTACAGATACGCAGTATTTT
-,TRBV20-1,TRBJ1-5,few,CSASPRKGNQPQHF,TGCAGTGCTAGCCCTCGGAAGGGGAATCAGCCCCAGCATTTT
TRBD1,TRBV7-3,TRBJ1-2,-,CASSPDPGQYLPGYTF,TGTGCCAGCAGCCCAGACCCGGGACAGTATCTCCCTGGCTACACCTTC
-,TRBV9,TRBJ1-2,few,CASSLDEASGYTF,TGTGCCAGCAGCCTCGACGAAGCCTCTGGCTACACCTTC
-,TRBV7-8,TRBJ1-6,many,CASSLRGPLHF,TGTGCCAGCAGCTTAAGAGGGCCCCTCCACTTT
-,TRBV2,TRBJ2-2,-,CASSLRGYTGELFF,TGTGCCAGCAGTTTGAGGGGGTACACCGGGGAGCTGTTTTTT
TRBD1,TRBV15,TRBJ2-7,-,CASSQVVGQGAYEQYF,TGTGCCAGCAGCCAAGTCGTAGGACAGGGGGCCTACGAGCAGTACTTC
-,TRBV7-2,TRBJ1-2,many,CASRLGPGTIYGYTF,TGTGCCAGCAGGCTCGGACCCGGGACGATCTATGGCTACACCTTC
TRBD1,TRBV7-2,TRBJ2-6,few,CASRRGQGRSGANVLTF,TGTGCCAGCAGAAGAGGACAGGGCCGCTCTGGGGCCAACGTCCTGACTTTC
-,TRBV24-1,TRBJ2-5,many,CATSDGTSFQETQYF,TGTGCCACCAGTGACGGGACAAGCTTCCAAGAGACCCAGTACTTC